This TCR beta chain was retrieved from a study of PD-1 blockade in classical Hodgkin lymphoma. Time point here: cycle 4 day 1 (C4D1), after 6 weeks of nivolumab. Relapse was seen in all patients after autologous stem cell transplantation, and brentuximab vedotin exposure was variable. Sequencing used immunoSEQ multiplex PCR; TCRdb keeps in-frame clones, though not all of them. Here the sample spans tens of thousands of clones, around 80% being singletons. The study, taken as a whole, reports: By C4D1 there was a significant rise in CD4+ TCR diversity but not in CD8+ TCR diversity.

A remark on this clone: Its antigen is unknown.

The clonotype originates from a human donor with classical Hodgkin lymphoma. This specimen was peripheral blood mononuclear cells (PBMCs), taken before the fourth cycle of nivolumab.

The CDR3 spells CASSFGGTANPYEQYF. The CDR3 DNA reads TGTGCCAGCAGTTTTGGAGGGACAGCCAACCCCTACGAGCAGTACTTC. The chain combines TRBV28 with TRBJ2-7; possible D gene TRBD1, 7 bases. Germline loops: CDR1 MDHEN, CDR2 SYDVKM. CDR3 length: 16 amino acids. Deletions cut 3 bases from V and 2 bases from J, with 17 bases between.